The next 20 T cell receptor beta chains were all read from a single sample in a study of regulatory T cells in long-lasting Graves disease. Time point here: persistent/refractory GD, antithyroid drugs over 5 years with positive TRAb. The TCR library was prepared using RNA isolated from PBMCs. iRepertoire HTBI primers and Arm-PCR of CDR3 regions built TCR beta libraries. TCRdb reprocessed the multiplex PCR reads with MiXCR, giving one entry per CDR3 protein. The sample yields around 460,000 distinct CDR3 sequences, approximately 23% seen once. Specimen: peripheral blood mononuclear cells (PBMCs), collected when the disease was refractory, from a patient treated with antithyroid drugs. The receptors were sampled from a female donor with Graves disease.

This clonotype was recorded many times. The chain carries TRBV2 and TRBJ2-5; the match to TRBD1 covers 10 bases. This CDR3 has 14 amino acids. CDR1 is SNHLY and CDR2 is FYNNEI in the germline V gene. The V segment lost 6 bases and the J segment 4 bases; nucleotides outside the gene matches: 5. The CDR3 is CASSGTGDIETQYF. In nucleotides, the CDR3 is TGTGCCAGCAGCGGGACAGGGGATATAGAGACCCAGTACTTC.

This clonotype was seen a few times. It may be a read error: a sequence one base away is much more abundant. V usage is TRBV7-2 and J usage is TRBJ1-3; no reliable D call. CDR3 size: 14 residues. Looked up from germline, CDR1 is SGHTA and CDR2 is FQGNSA. Trimming cost V 7 bases and J 0 bases, with 10 bases left between them. The CDR3 nucleotides are TGTGCCAGCAACCCCTTAAGCTCTGGAAACACCATATATTTT. Translation: CASNPLSSGNTIYF.

This clonotype is a singleton in its sample. Being one base from a much bigger clone, this may be a read error. The rearrangement uses TRBV28 and TRBJ2-7; D tentatively reads TRBD1 or TRBD2 (5 bases each). This CDR3 region has 14 residues. Per germline, CDR1 MDHEN and CDR2 SYDVKM. The CDR3 bases are TGTGCCAGCAGCCGAGGGACCTTCTCCTGCGAGCAGTACTTC. As protein: CASSRGTFSCEQYF.

The chain has TRBV4-2 and TRBJ2-7; a weak D match, TRBD2 (7 bases). Germline V gene lookup returns CDR1 LGHNA and CDR2 YNFKEQ. The V end was cut by 1 base, the J end by 4 bases, with 17 bases between. The CDR3 extends over 16 amino acids. The CDR3 reads CASSQGERGRAYEQYF. The CDR3 DNA reads as TGTGCCAGCAGCCAAGGAGAGAGGGGGAGGGCTTACGAGCAGTACTTC.

Remarks on this clonotype: This may come from a read error, since a much larger clone is one base off. The V gene is TRBV9, the J gene TRBJ1-1; 8 nucleotides agree with TRBD1. V dropped 0 bases and J dropped 1; count of bases not matched to a gene: 2. Looked up from germline, CDR1 is SGDLS and CDR2 is YYNGEE. This CDR3 is built from 15 residues. CDR3 region: CASSVGGTGNTEAFF. The CDR3 nucleotides are TGTGCCAGCAGCGTAGGGGGGACAGGGAACACTGAAGCTTTCTTT.

This clonotype came up a few times. The CDR3 here is CASSLPGRLNTEAFF. In DNA form, the CDR3 reads TGTGCCAGCAGCTTACCGGGACGGCTTAACACTGAAGCTTTCTTT. The chain combines TRBV7-9 with TRBJ1-1, with D perhaps matching TRBD1 (5 bases). The CDR3 has 15 amino acids. Germline CDR1 reads SEHNR; CDR2 reads FQNEAQ (reference sequence). Trimming pared 2 bases from V and 2 bases from J, leaving 12 bases between.

The chain recombines TRBV28 with TRBJ2-1; the D is unclear. Trimming took 4 bases from V and 0 from J, leaving 16 bases between them. From germline, CDR1 is MDHEN and CDR2 SYDVKM. The CDR3 consists of 17 residues. The CDR3 loop is CASSSGPSPSSYNEQFF. CDR3 in DNA: TGTGCCAGCAGTTCCGGACCATCCCCGAGCTCCTACAATGAGCAGTTCTTC.

This chain links TRBV28 with TRBJ2-1, with TRBD2 matching 9 bases. There are 17 residues in the CDR3. The V gene end was trimmed by 6 bases and the J gene end by 6 bases; junction bases not matched to a gene: 15. Germline V gene lookup returns CDR1 MDHEN and CDR2 SYDVKM. CDR3 coding DNA: TGTGCCAGCAGCCCTACCGGGACTAGTAGCGGGGGCAATGAGCAGTTCTTC. This gives the protein CASSPTGTSSGGNEQFF. Using reference TRBV28 and TRBJ2-1 for the parts outside the CDR3, the full variable domain is DVKVTQSSRYLVKRTGEKVFLECVQDMDHENMFWYRQDPGLGLRLIYFSYDVKMKEKGDIPEGYSVSREKKERFSLILESASTNQTSMYLCASSPTGTSSGGNEQFFGPGTRLTVL.

The V gene is TRBV27, the J gene TRBJ2-1, with 9 bases lining up with TRBD2. This CDR3 spans 16 amino acids. The V gene end was trimmed by 0 bases and the J gene end by 6 bases; junction bases not matched to a gene: 6. Germline lookup yields CDR1 MNHEY and CDR2 SMNVEV (reference sequence). The chain's CDR3 is CASSLSVAGGVNEQFF. As DNA, the CDR3 is TGTGCCAGCAGTTTATCGGTGGCGGGAGGGGTCAATGAGCAGTTCTTC.

J is TRBJ2-7 and V is TRBV5-6; D gene ambiguous. Germline V gene data show CDR1 as SGHDT and CDR2 as YYEEEE. The CDR3 totals 13 residues. Trimming stripped 0 bases from V and 5 bases from J, with 9 bases between. The CDR3 bases are TGTGCCAGCAGCTTGGCCGCGGAGAACGAGCAGTACTTC. Translation gives CASSLAAENEQYF.

This clonotype was seen repeatedly, ten times or more. V usage is TRBV11-3 and J usage is TRBJ1-1; D gene unclear. Trimming shortened V by 0 bases and J by 5 bases, and 7 bases separated the two germline ends. CDR1 and CDR2 (germline): SGHNT, YENEEA. There are 13 residues in the CDR3. The CDR3, as DNA: TGTGCCAGCAGCTTAGATCTGGGGACTGAAGCTTTCTTT. Amino acids: CASSLDLGTEAFF.

The sample holds many counts of this clonotype. J is TRBJ1-1 and V is TRBV2; a weak D match, TRBD1 (5 bases). Germline V gene sequence: CDR1 SNHLY, CDR2 FYNNEI. This CDR3 contains 14 residues. Trimming removed 5 bases at V and 4 bases at J, with 14 bases between. The CDR3 region is CASSLGGVSTEAFF. The CDR3, as DNA: TGTGCCAGCAGTCTCGGGGGAGTGTCCACTGAAGCTTTCTTT.

In its sample, this clonotype was seen many times. The V gene is TRBV2, the J gene TRBJ1-1; D is uncertain. Germline V lookup: CDR1 SNHLY, CDR2 FYNNEI. The CDR3 totals 14 residues. Trimming shortened V by 1 base and J by 6 bases, and 12 bases separated the two germline ends. The CDR3 coding sequence is TGTGCCAGCAGTGAAGGCAAATTGTGGGCTGAAGCTTTCTTT. It encodes CASSEGKLWAEAFF.

This clonotype appeared many times. The chain has TRBV9 and TRBJ2-5, with no clear D. Germline V gene data show CDR1 as SGDLS and CDR2 as YYNGEE. Between the trimmed V and J ends, which lost 0 bases and 3 bases, there was a span of 9 bases. The CDR3 is 14 amino acids. The DNA of the CDR3 is TGTGCCAGCAGCGTAGGGGCTGCAGAAGAGACCCAGTACTTC. It codes for CASSVGAAEETQYF.

The J gene is TRBJ2-6, the V gene TRBV20-1; no reliable D call. Trimming removed 6 bases from V and 6 bases from J, with 9 bases in between. CDR1 and CDR2 from the germline V gene are DFQATT and SNEGSKA (reference sequence). The CDR3 has 12 residues. The chain's CDR3 is CSADDLANVLTF. Here the CDR3 DNA reads TGCAGTGCCGACGACTTGGCCAACGTCCTGACTTTC.

This clonotype was observed many times. The genes are TRBV28 and TRBJ2-7; the match to TRBD1 covers 7 bases. CDR1 is MDHEN, CDR2 SYDVKM, per germline. V was clipped by 5 bases and J by 1 base; unmatched bases: 14. The CDR3 contains 17 residues. CDR3 bases: TGTGCCAGCAGTCCCTACCGACAGGGTGTGGTTTCCTACGAGCAGTACTTC. Protein: CASSPYRQGVVSYEQYF.

The chain couples TRBV9 to TRBJ2-7; possibly TRBD1 for D (6 bases). The V end was cut by 3 bases, the J end by 2 bases, with 18 bases between. The CDR3 runs 16 residues. CDR1 and CDR2 from the germline V gene are SGDLS and YYNGEE. CDR3 residues: CASSDPQGEETYEQYF. The CDR3 DNA sequence: TGTGCCAGCAGCGATCCACAGGGAGAGGAGACCTACGAGCAGTACTTC.

The rearrangement joins TRBV20-1 to TRBJ2-7; 7 bases line up with TRBD2. Germline assignment: CDR1 DFQATT and CDR2 SNEGSKA (reference sequence). After removal of 4 bases from V and 5 bases from J, the junction contained 14 bases not matched to a gene. This CDR3 region has 15 residues. CDR3 DNA: TGCAGTGCTACAAACGAAGCGGGACGCCTCCACGAGCAGTACTTC. The encoded protein is CSATNEAGRLHEQYF.

The V call is TRBV6-9, the J call TRBJ2-2, with D possibly matching TRBD1 (5 bases). CDR1 is MNHGY and CDR2 is SVAAGI in the germline V gene. The CDR3 is made up of 14 amino acids. The V and J ends lost 4 bases and 3 bases respectively, with 9 bases between them. Here the CDR3 DNA reads TGTGCCAGCAGTTTCAGGGTGTACACCGGGGAGCTGTTTTTT. Translating it yields CASSFRVYTGELFF.

This clonotype was observed at least ten times. The rearrangement joins TRBV27 to TRBJ1-2; no definite D call. The CDR3 covers 13 residues. V was trimmed by 5 bases and J by 4 bases, leaving 11 bases between them. From germline, CDR1 is MNHEY and CDR2 SMNVEV (reference sequence). The CDR3 loop reads CASSPGSSYGYTF. The CDR3 nucleotides read TGTGCCAGCAGTCCTGGGAGCAGCTATGGCTACACCTTC.